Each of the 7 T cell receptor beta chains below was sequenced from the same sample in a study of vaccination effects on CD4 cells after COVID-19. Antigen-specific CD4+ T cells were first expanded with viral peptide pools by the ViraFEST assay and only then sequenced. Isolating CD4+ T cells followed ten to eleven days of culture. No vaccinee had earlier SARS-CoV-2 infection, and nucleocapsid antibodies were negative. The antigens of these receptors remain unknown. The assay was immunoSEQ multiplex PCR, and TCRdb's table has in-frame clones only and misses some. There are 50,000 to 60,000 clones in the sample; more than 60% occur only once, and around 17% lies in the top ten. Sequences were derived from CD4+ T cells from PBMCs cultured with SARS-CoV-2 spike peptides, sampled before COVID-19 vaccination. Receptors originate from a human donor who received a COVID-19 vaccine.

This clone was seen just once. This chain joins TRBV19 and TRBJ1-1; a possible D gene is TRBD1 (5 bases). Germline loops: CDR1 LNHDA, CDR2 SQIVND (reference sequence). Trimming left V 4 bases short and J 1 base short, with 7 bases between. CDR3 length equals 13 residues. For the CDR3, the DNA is TGTGCCAGTAGTACAGGGAGGAACACTGAAGCTTTCTTT. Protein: CASSTGRNTEAFF.

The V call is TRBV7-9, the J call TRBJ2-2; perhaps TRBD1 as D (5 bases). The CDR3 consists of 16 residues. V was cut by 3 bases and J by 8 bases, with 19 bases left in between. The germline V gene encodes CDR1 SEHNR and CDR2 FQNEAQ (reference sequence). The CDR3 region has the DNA TGTGCCAGCAGCTTCCCTTCCCGACAGTCTGCAGGGGAGCTGTTTTTT. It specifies CASSFPSRQSAGELFF.

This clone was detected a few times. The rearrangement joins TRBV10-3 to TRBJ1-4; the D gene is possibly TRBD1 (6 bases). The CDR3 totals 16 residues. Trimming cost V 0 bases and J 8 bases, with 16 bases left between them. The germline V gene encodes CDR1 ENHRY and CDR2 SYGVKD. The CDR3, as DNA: TGTGCCATCAGTGAGTCGACCCACAGGGTCGGCGAAAAACTGTTTTTT. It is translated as CAISESTHRVGEKLFF.

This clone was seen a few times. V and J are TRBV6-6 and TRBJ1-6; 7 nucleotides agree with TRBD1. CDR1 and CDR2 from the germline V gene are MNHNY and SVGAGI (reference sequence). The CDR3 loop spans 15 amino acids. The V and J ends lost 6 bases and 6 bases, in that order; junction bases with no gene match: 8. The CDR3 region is CASSHRGRGNSPLHF. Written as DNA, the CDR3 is TGTGCCAGCAGCCACAGGGGAAGGGGTAATTCACCCCTCCACTTT.

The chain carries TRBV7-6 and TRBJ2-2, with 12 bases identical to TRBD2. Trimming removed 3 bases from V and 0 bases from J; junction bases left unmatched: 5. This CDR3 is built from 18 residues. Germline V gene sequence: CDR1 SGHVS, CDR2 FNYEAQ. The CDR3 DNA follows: TGTGCCAGCAGCTTGGGACTAGCGGGTAAAGCGAACACCGGGGAGCTGTTTTTT. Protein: CASSLGLAGKANTGELFF.

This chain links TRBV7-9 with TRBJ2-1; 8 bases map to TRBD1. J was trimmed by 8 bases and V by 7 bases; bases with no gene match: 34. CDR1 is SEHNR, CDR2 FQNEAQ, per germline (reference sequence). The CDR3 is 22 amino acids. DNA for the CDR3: TGTGCCAGCACCTACAGCAGGGGCAGGACAGGGCACCGGCGGCCTCCTAAGGATGAGCAGTTCTTC. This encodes CASTYSRGRTGHRRPPKDEQFF.

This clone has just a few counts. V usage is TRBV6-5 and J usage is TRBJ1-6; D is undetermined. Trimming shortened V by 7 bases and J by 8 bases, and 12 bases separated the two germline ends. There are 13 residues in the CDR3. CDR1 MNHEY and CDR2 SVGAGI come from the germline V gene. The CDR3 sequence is CASNGRTHSPLHF. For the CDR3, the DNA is TGTGCCAGCAACGGCAGAACGCATTCACCCCTCCACTTT.